Each of the 21 T cell receptor beta chains below was sequenced from the same sample in a study of spatial heterogeneity in lung cancer. Regarding the study as a whole: It was found that expanded intratumoral alpha and beta TCR counts tracked tumor mutation counts.

Specified time point: sample taken at primary tumor resection. TCRdb re-called the 5' RACE reads with MiXCR, one entry per CDR3 protein. The sample records about 5,900 distinct CDR3 sequences, roughly a sixth being singletons. These TCRs' antigens remain unknown. This sample comprised lung tumor tissue, obtained at surgery. The source is a male donor with early-stage non-small cell lung cancer.

By sample share, this clonotype is medium-sized. The chain is built from TRBV29-1 and TRBJ2-5; 8 nucleotides agree with TRBD2. Germline V gene lookup returns CDR1 SQVTM and CDR2 ANQGSEA. V was pared by 5 bases and J by 6 bases, with 5 bases of the junction left unmatched. The CDR3 has 12 amino acids. The CDR3 protein is CSVTGTRKTQYF. In DNA, the CDR3 is TGCAGCGTTACCGGGACTAGAAAGACCCAGTACTTC.

V is TRBV7-2 and J is TRBJ1-2, with D uncertain. The CDR3 runs to 13 residues. Deletions cut 1 base from V and 5 bases from J, with 8 bases between. CDR1 and CDR2 from the germline V gene are SGHTA and FQGNSA. As DNA, the CDR3 is TGTGCCAGCAGCTTAGATCCTGGTTATGGCTACACCTTC. Its protein is CASSLDPGYGYTF.

The chain uses TRBV12-3 or TRBV12-4 and TRBJ2-3, with 9 bases fitting TRBD2. The CDR3 covers 20 residues. V lost 1 base, J lost 4 bases, and 18 bases stayed unmatched. CDR3 amino acids: CASSLGTGASGALNPDTQYF. As DNA, the CDR3 is TGTGCCAGCAGTTTAGGAACCGGGGCTAGCGGGGCCCTTAACCCAGATACGCAGTATTTT.

This clonotype came up a few times. The chain carries TRBV7-8 and TRBJ2-1; tentatively, D is TRBD2 (5 bases). Trimming pared 0 bases from V and 1 base from J, leaving 7 bases between. The CDR3 sequence is 15 residues long. Germline lookup yields CDR1 SGHVS and CDR2 FQNEAQ. The CDR3 loop reads CASSLAGASYNEQFF. The CDR3 DNA sequence: TGTGCCAGCAGCTTAGCGGGAGCATCCTACAATGAGCAGTTCTTC.

This clonotype appeared once. The V and J genes are TRBV19 and TRBJ2-3; TRBD1 aligns across 7 bases. The CDR3 is 13 residues long. Trimming removed 8 bases from V and 4 bases from J; junction bases left unmatched: 6. Germline-derived CDR1 and CDR2 are LNHDA and SQIVND (reference sequence). DNA of the CDR3: TGTGCCAGTGGGGACAGACCCTCAGATACGCAGTATTTT. It codes for CASGDRPSDTQYF.

This clonotype is deemed medium-sized (0.01 to 0.1%). One end of the junction is discordant with germline, which a read error may explain. The chain couples TRBV7-2 to TRBJ2-1; TRBD2 matches 9 bases. Per germline, CDR1 SGHTA and CDR2 FQGNSA. The CDR3 extends over 12 amino acids. The CDR3 coding sequence is TGTGCCAGCAGCCTAGGGGCGCGGGGGGGCTCCTTC. It yields the protein CASSLGARGGSF.

This clonotype was recorded at least ten times. The chain links TRBV28 to TRBJ2-4; 10 nucleotides match TRBD1. CDR3 length equals 16 residues. Germline V lookup: CDR1 MDHEN, CDR2 SYDVKM. V shed 7 bases and J 5 bases; nucleotides not matched to a gene: 11. Here the CDR3 DNA reads TGTGCCAGCAAAGACGGGACAGGGGTTAGTGAAAACATTCAGTACTTC. Protein sequence: CASKDGTGVSENIQYF.

This clonotype was found many times. The rearrangement uses TRBV25-1 and TRBJ1-1; no reliable D call. The CDR3 totals 12 residues. CDR1 is MGHDK and CDR2 is SYGVNS in the germline V gene. Trimming cost V 9 bases and J 3 bases, with 11 bases left between them. CDR3 in amino acids: CASIGGYTEAFF. Here the CDR3 DNA reads TGTGCCAGTATCGGCGGATACACTGAAGCTTTCTTT.

The J gene is TRBJ2-6, the V gene TRBV20-1, with 9 positions matching TRBD1. The germline gives CDR1 DFQATT, CDR2 SNEGSKA (reference sequence). The CDR3 totals 16 residues. V gave up 6 bases and J gave up 0 bases; unmatched junction bases: 6. CDR3 DNA: TGCAGTGCAGGGGACAGGGCATCCTCTGGGGCCAACGTCCTGACTTTC. Translating it yields CSAGDRASSGANVLTF.

The chain joins TRBV14 to TRBJ1-2; unclear D gene. The CDR3 extends over 12 amino acids. Germline assignment: CDR1 SGHDN and CDR2 FVKESK. Trimming removed 1 base at V and 5 bases at J, with 5 bases between. CDR3 region: CASSQAAYGYTF. DNA for the CDR3: TGTGCCAGCAGCCAAGCTGCGTATGGCTACACCTTC. The full variable domain, its missing parts supplied by reference TRBV14 and TRBJ1-2, is EAGVTQFPSHSVIEKGQTVTLRCDPISGHDNLYWYRRVMGKEIKFLLHFVKESKQDESGMPNNRFLAERTGGTYSTLKVQPAELEDSGVYFCASSQAAYGYTFGSGTRLTVV.

In its sample, this clonotype is medium-sized. The chain uses TRBV3-1 and TRBJ1-3; 7 bases are a match to TRBD1. This CDR3 region has 16 residues. Germline values: CDR1 LGHDT, CDR2 YNNKEL (reference sequence). Trimming cost V 4 bases and J 0 bases; bases outside gene matches: 6. The CDR3 DNA reads TGTGCCAGCAGCCGAGGAACAGGGGACTCTGGAAACACCATATATTTT. This gives the protein CASSRGTGDSGNTIYF.

In this sample, this clonotype turned up many times. The genes are TRBV29-1 and TRBJ2-7; 9 bases align to TRBD1. Germline assignment: CDR1 SQVTM and CDR2 ANQGSEA. The CDR3 spans 14 residues. V shed 5 bases and J 2 bases; nucleotides not matched to a gene: 7. The CDR3 reads CSVQPGQGAYEQYF. The CDR3 DNA follows: TGCAGCGTTCAACCGGGACAGGGCGCCTACGAGCAGTACTTC.

The sample holds many counts of this clonotype. This chain connects TRBV29-1 to TRBJ2-5; 12 nucleotides align to TRBD2. The germline V gene has CDR1 SQVTM and CDR2 ANQGSEA. This CDR3 is 14 amino acids long. J was trimmed by 2 bases and V by 7 bases; bases with no gene match: 5. CDR3 sequence: CSGTGTSGQETQYF. The CDR3 coding sequence is TGCAGCGGCACCGGGACTAGCGGGCAAGAGACCCAGTACTTC.

This clonotype rates as medium-sized (0.01 to 0.1%). The chain employs TRBV7-2 and TRBJ2-1, with 7 bases lining up with TRBD1. Germline lookup yields CDR1 SGHTA and CDR2 FQGNSA. CDR3 size: 13 residues. The junction had 4 bases not matched to a gene; V was cut back by 3 bases and J by 8 bases. CDR3 sequence (DNA): TGTGCCAGCAGCTTCGTCGGACAGGATGAGCAGTTCTTC. It codes for CASSFVGQDEQFF.

This clonotype qualifies as medium-sized. This sequence joins TRBV11-2 and TRBJ2-3, with TRBD1 identical over 7 bases. The length of the CDR3 is 14 residues. Germline V gene lookup returns CDR1 SGHAT and CDR2 FQNNGV. V trimming: 6 bases; J trimming: 4 bases; junction bases outside the gene matches: 7. The CDR3 coding sequence is TGTGCCAGCAGTCTTCTAGACAGGGCAGATACGCAGTATTTT. Its protein is CASSLLDRADTQYF.

By share, this clonotype ranks as medium-sized (0.01 to 0.1%). As DNA, the CDR3 is TGTGCCAGCACCCTAATGAGGACAGGCTATAATTCACCCCTCCACTTT. It is translated as CASTLMRTGYNSPLHF. This chain links TRBV6-7 with TRBJ1-6, with 7 bases fitting TRBD1. TRBV6-7 is given ORF status, its function remaining uncertain. This CDR3 comprises 16 residues. Germline trimming cut 7 bases from V and 3 bases from J; bases unmatched to any gene: 9.

In its sample, this clonotype is medium-sized (0.01 to 0.1%). This chain links TRBV11-2 with TRBJ2-1; D unresolved. The V gene's germline CDR1 is SGHAT and CDR2 FQNNGV. Trimming took 5 bases from V and 6 from J, leaving 14 bases between them. The CDR3 has 14 amino acids. In DNA, the CDR3 is TGTGCCAGCAGCCCAGCCCCCCTAGGCAATGAGCAGTTCTTC. Translation gives CASSPAPLGNEQFF.

V usage is TRBV6-6 and J usage is TRBJ2-5; 7 bases are a match to TRBD2. J was trimmed by 5 bases and V by 5 bases; bases with no gene match: 8. CDR3 length equals 14 residues. In germline, CDR1 is MNHNY, CDR2 SVGAGI (reference sequence). The CDR3 sequence: CASSTLGGLETQYF. The CDR3 DNA reads as TGTGCCAGCAGTACCCTGGGGGGGTTGGAGACCCAGTACTTC.

This clonotype was detected many times. This rearrangement joins TRBV4-3 to TRBJ1-3, with 7 bases that match TRBD1. There are 15 residues in the CDR3. The V and J ends lost 0 bases and 5 bases, in that order; junction bases with no gene match: 4. CDR1 and CDR2 from the germline V gene are LGHNA and YSLEER. CDR3 loop: CASSQDVDRRNTIYF. The CDR3 coding sequence is TGCGCCAGCAGCCAAGACGTGGACAGGAGAAACACCATATATTTT.

By share, this clonotype ranks as medium-sized. A read error may account for a junction end that differs from germline. V usage is TRBV7-9 and J usage is TRBJ2-5, with D tentatively TRBD2 (5 bases). Germline V CDR1 and CDR2: SEHNR, FQNEAQ (reference sequence). There are 12 residues in the CDR3. CDR3 amino acids: CASSLALETQYF. The CDR3 bases are TGTGCCAGCAGCCTAGCACTGGAGACCCAGTACTTC.

This clonotype appeared many times. The rearrangement joins TRBV2 to TRBJ1-1; D ambiguous. The V gene's germline CDR1 is SNHLY and CDR2 FYNNEI. There are 11 residues in the CDR3. CDR3 sequence: CGGPQGGEAFF. Here the CDR3 DNA reads TGTGGTGGCCCCCAAGGAGGTGAAGCTTTCTTT.